The source of this TCR beta chain is a study of control samples from healthy donors and cancer patients. TCRdb's copy holds only in-frame clones and misses some; the assay was immunoSEQ multiplex PCR. The sample includes 400,000 to 500,000 clones, 80% to 95% of them seen just once. Sequenced input: PBMCs. This TCR derives from a man in his forties with head and neck cancer.

This chain's CDR3 is CSTRTGGPDSGTDTQYF. The CDR3 DNA follows: TGCAGCACCCGGACAGGGGGCCCCGACTCTGGCACAGATACGCAGTATTTT. V usage is TRBV29-1 and J usage is TRBJ2-3; TRBD1 matches 11 bases. The V gene end was trimmed by 8 bases and the J gene end by 1 base; junction bases not matched to a gene: 14. CDR1 is SQVTM and CDR2 is ANQGSEA in the germline V gene. This CDR3 has 17 residues.